A selection of T cell receptor beta chains follows, all from one sample in a study of blood T cell repertoires in COVID-19. Using immunoSEQ multiplex PCR, the repertoire was profiled, and TCRdb retains in-frame clones only, with some absent. The sample includes roughly 240,000 clones, just under 85% of them seen just once. Sequencing used peripheral blood. These receptors were obtained from a woman at least 80 years old with acute or convalescent COVID-19. Both conserved end residues are part of each CDR3. Fields, in order: CDR3 DNA, CDR3 protein, clone size, J gene, D gene, V gene. The D gene is left open where the match is weak. Rows give clone size only sometimes, using once, few, many, or a class for an expanded clone.

TGTGCCAGCAGTCCTAACTTAGCAGATACGCAGTATTTT | CASSPNLADTQYF | few | TRBJ2-3 | NA | TRBV9
TGTGCCACCAACAAGAGAGGGACTAGCGGGGGCAGCACAGATACGCAGTATTTT | CATNKRGTSGGSTDTQYF | NA | TRBJ2-3 | TRBD2 | TRBV10-3
TGTGCCAGCAGTAGGGACGTCCAGGGGGAGTACTTC | CASSRDVQGEYF | NA | TRBJ2-7 | TRBD1 | TRBV2
TGTGCCAGTAGTCCCCTCCCAGGGAACTATGGCTACACCTTC | CASSPLPGNYGYTF | NA | TRBJ1-2 | NA | TRBV19
TGTGCCAGTAGTACTGGACAGCCCAACTATGGCTACACCTTC | CASSTGQPNYGYTF | NA | TRBJ1-2 | NA | TRBV19
TGCAGTGCCGGACAGGGGGCTGAAGCTTTCTTT | CSAGQGAEAFF | NA | TRBJ1-1 | TRBD1 | TRBV20-1
TGCGCCAGCAGCTTGGGACTAGCGGGAGGGTACAATGAGCAGTTCTTC | CASSLGLAGGYNEQFF | NA | TRBJ2-1 | TRBD2 | TRBV5-1
TGTGCCACCGCCGACCCCTCCAGGGGTGCAGATACGCAGTATTTT | CATADPSRGADTQYF | NA | TRBJ2-3 | NA | TRBV10-3
TGTGCCAGCAGTCCGGGCCGCCAGCGGGGAGTCACCGGGGAGCTGTTTTTT | CASSPGRQRGVTGELFF | NA | TRBJ2-2 | TRBD2 | TRBV7-2
TGCGCCAGCAGCTTCGGGGGGGCGGAAGAGACCCAGTACTTC | CASSFGGAEETQYF | NA | TRBJ2-5 | TRBD2 | TRBV5-1